The source of this T cell receptor beta chain is a study of cytomegalovirus exposure and HLA in healthy donors. Points on this clone: Its antigen is as yet unknown.

It was with 60 Vbeta and 13 Jbeta primers that the PCR ran. Sequenced by immunoSEQ multiplex PCR; TCRdb stores in-frame clones only, minus some. In the table there are over 120,000 clones, about 80% of which are singletons. The study's findings and limits: Across donors, most TCRs were seen rarely, yet some public ones were widespread.

The germline CDR1 and CDR2 sequences are SEHNR and FQNEAQ (reference sequence). The CDR3 totals 13 residues. Sequencing used PBMCs. This TCR came from a woman in her sixties in good health and CMV-seropositive. This chain uses TRBV7-9 with TRBJ2-5, with 7 bases lining up with TRBD1. With the DNA end fitting TRBJ2-7 better, the J assignment may be wrong. DNA for the CDR3: TGTGCCAGCAGTCTTGAGACAGGGAGCGAGCAGTACTTC. As protein: CASSLETGSEQYF.